This entry concerns a single T cell receptor beta chain. RNA totalling roughly 0.5 to 1 ug underwent reverse transcription with random hexamers. Each CDR3 protein gets one entry after TCRdb re-called the immunoSEQ multiplex PCR reads with MiXCR. Of roughly 190,000 distinct CDR3 sequences in the sample, 90% to 95% are singletons; the top ten hold 0.087%. These data originate in a study of CD8 T cells in Susac syndrome. V shed 0 bases, J shed 3 bases, and the junction held 11 bases outside the gene matches. Germline-derived CDR1 and CDR2 are DFQATT and SNEGSKA (reference sequence). The CDR3 contains 17 residues.

The receptor comes from a human donor with Susac syndrome. The gene calls are TRBV20-1 and TRBJ2-3, with TRBD2 identical over 8 bases. Material for sequencing was CD4+ T cells from PBMCs. CDR3 DNA: TGCAGTGCTAGAGATGGGAGGCGGGGGGTGAAGACAGATACGCAGTATTTT. This translates into CSARDGRRGVKTDTQYF.